This paragraph covers one T cell receptor (beta chain) sequence. The antigen remains undetermined. The CDR3 extends over 15 amino acids. V lost 4 bases, J lost 0 bases, and 10 bases lay in between. CDR1 and CDR2 from the germline V gene are MNHEY and SVGAGI. The data were taken from a study of lymphopenia after photon versus proton radiotherapy. The method was immunoSEQ multiplex PCR; TCRdb's version includes in-frame clones alone and lacks a portion of them. The sample carries some 28,000 clones, around 85% recorded once. Findings and caveats of the study: Relative stability marked proton patients; photon patients lost diversity and naive cells. Larger post-nadir TCR diversity loss correlated inversely with survival in deceased patients.

The receptor's source is a man over 45 with gastric cancer. Sequenced material: peripheral blood, taken from a patient treated with photon-based radiotherapy. The rearrangement joins TRBV6-5 to TRBJ1-3; D call uncertain. This CDR3 is CASSSGMYSGNTIYF. The CDR3 DNA reads TGTGCCAGCAGTTCCGGGATGTACTCTGGAAACACCATATATTTT.